The 8 T cell receptor beta chains in this list originate from one sample, sequenced in a study of T cell responses to AZD1222 COVID-19 vaccine. Sequencing used immunoSEQ multiplex PCR; TCRdb keeps in-frame clones, though not all of them. The sample has about 220,000 clones, approximately 94% seen once. The starting material was peripheral blood, obtained on day 0 of MenACWY control vaccination. The receptors originated from an adult in good health.

The CDR3 nucleotides are TGTGCCAGCAGTAACGGAGCAACTAATGAAAAACTGTTTTTT. Translating gives CASSNGATNEKLFF. The V and J genes are TRBV6-5 and TRBJ1-4, with unresolved D. CDR1 MNHEY and CDR2 SVGAGI come from the germline V gene. This CDR3 is built from 14 residues. V lost 5 bases to trimming and J lost 0 bases, with 7 bases between them.

The CDR3 DNA reads TGTGCCAGCAGCCAAGATCGGGCGGGGCGTTATGGCTACACCTTC. Translating it yields CASSQDRAGRYGYTF. The chain couples TRBV4-2 to TRBJ1-2; tentatively, D is TRBD1 (5 bases). The CDR3 totals 15 residues. Germline V gives CDR1 LGHNA, CDR2 YNFKEQ. The germline V and J ends were trimmed by 0 bases and 5 bases, with 13 bases remaining between them.

The chain is built from TRBV6-5 and TRBJ1-3, with 7 bases identical to TRBD1. J was trimmed by 5 bases and V by 6 bases; bases with no gene match: 7. This CDR3 is built from 14 residues. In germline, CDR1 is MNHEY, CDR2 SVGAGI. In DNA form, the CDR3 reads TGTGCCAGCAGCCTCCGGGACAGACGAAACACCATATATTTT. It codes for CASSLRDRRNTIYF.

This chain joins TRBV18 and TRBJ2-5; D is possibly TRBD1 (5 bases). The CDR3 covers 13 residues. Germline V gene lookup returns CDR1 KGHSH and CDR2 LQKENI. Deletions cut 3 bases from V and 1 base from J, with 6 bases between. The CDR3 DNA reads as TGTGCCAGCTCACCCGACAGCCAAGAGACCCAGTACTTC. Encoded protein: CASSPDSQETQYF.

The chain has TRBV6-5 and TRBJ2-5; D might be TRBD1 or TRBD2, each matching 6 bases. The ends were cut back, 2 bases at V and 5 bases at J, with 15 bases in the middle. The CDR3 is 15 amino acids. Germline CDR1 reads MNHEY; CDR2 reads SVGAGI. The CDR3 sequence is CASSYMTGGMETQYF. The CDR3 DNA is TGTGCCAGCAGTTACATGACAGGCGGGATGGAGACCCAGTACTTC.

The rearrangement uses TRBV28 and TRBJ2-7; D not resolved. The CDR3 contains 12 residues. V was pared by 3 bases and J by 0 bases, with 3 bases between. Per the germline V gene, CDR1 is MDHEN and CDR2 is SYDVKM. Here the CDR3 reads CASSFSSYEQYF. In DNA form, the CDR3 reads TGTGCCAGCAGTTTCAGCTCCTACGAGCAGTACTTC.

The chain combines TRBV19 with TRBJ1-2; no clear D gene. V was cut by 6 bases and J by 3 bases, with 11 bases left in between. CDR1 and CDR2 (germline): LNHDA, SQIVND (reference sequence). CDR3 length: 13 residues. CDR3 bases: TGTGCCAGTAGATCGGGGTGGGACTATGGCTACACCTTC. Its protein is CASRSGWDYGYTF.

The table lists this clone with a count of one. The V call is TRBV5-5, the J call TRBJ1-6; D not resolved. Between the trimmed V and J ends, which lost 0 bases and 10 bases, there was a span of 14 bases. CDR3 length: 15 residues. Per germline, CDR1 SGHKS and CDR2 YYEKEE (reference sequence). The CDR3, as DNA: TGTGCCAGCAGCTTGGAGGCGGTACTTTCGTCACCCCTCCACTTT. Its translation is CASSLEAVLSSPLHF.